This TCR beta chain was sequenced in a study of yellow fever vaccine responses in identical twins. Findings and caveats of the study: Reportedly, the response of twins' T cells to the vaccine seemed partly convergent, partly personalized.

Turning to this clonotype: Its antigen is still unknown.

TCRdb used MiXCR to reprocess the RT-PCR reads, holding one entry per CDR3 protein. This table holds 5,000 to 6,500 distinct CDR3 sequences, 86% found once. The V gene lost 1 base and the J gene lost 3 bases, with 13 bases spanning the gap. The germline CDR1 and CDR2 sequences are MGHRA and YSYEKL. This CDR3 comprises 16 residues. The chain uses TRBV4-1 and TRBJ2-4, with D uncertain. The clonotype was recovered from a young woman who received the yellow fever vaccine. Sequenced here: T cells from blood (PBMCs), unsorted or a sorted subset (not recorded which), sampled before or after yellow fever vaccination (not recorded which). The CDR3 spells CASSQGNTVGKNIQYF. In DNA, the CDR3 is TGCGCCAGCAGCCAAGGCAACACGGTCGGCAAAAACATTCAGTACTTC.